This T cell receptor (beta chain) stems from a study of T cell responses to AZD1222 COVID-19 vaccine. Overall study findings and caveats: Recipients of two AZD1222 doses showed rising Spike-specific TCR breadth and depth. Baseline seropositives among AZD1222 recipients totaled only five or six.

The method was immunoSEQ multiplex PCR; TCRdb's version includes in-frame clones alone and lacks a portion of them. The data contain fewer than 90,000 clones, more than 70% of them singletons. The germline CDR1 and CDR2 sequences are KGHSH and LQKENI. The length of the CDR3 is 16 residues. The junction had 10 bases not matched to a gene; V was cut back by 3 bases and J by 4 bases. Remarks on this clone: The antigen is not known.

The sequences come from peripheral blood, collected 28 days after the second AZD1222 dose. The TCR comes from an adult who received the AZD1222 COVID-19 vaccine. The V and J genes are TRBV18 and TRBJ2-7; 9 bases line up with TRBD1. CDR3 region: CASSPRDRGGYYEQYF. In DNA, the CDR3 is TGTGCCAGCTCACCCCGAGACAGGGGGGGGTATTACGAGCAGTACTTC.